This is a list of T cell receptor beta chains from one sample in a study of cytomegalovirus exposure and HLA in healthy donors. Libraries were prepared by immunoSEQ multiplex PCR; TCRdb keeps only in-frame clonotypes and omits some of them. This repertoire includes over 90,000 clones. The sequencing input was PBMCs. Receptors originate from a man aged 35 to 55 in good health and CMV-seronegative. CDR3s include the opening cysteine and the closing phenylalanine or tryptophan. A D gene is named only where the DNA matches it firmly. The listing skips clone size in some rows; elsewhere it reads once, few, many or a size class.

V gene,clone size,J gene,D gene,CDR3 DNA,CDR3 protein
TRBV28,NA,TRBJ1-4,TRBD1,TGTGCCAGCAGTTCATCAACCGGGACAGGGCTGGAAGAAAAACTGTTTTTT,CASSSSTGTGLEEKLFF
TRBV29-1,NA,TRBJ2-7,TRBD1,TGCAGCGTCGCGGGACAGGGAGGCTACGAGCAGTACTTC,CSVAGQGGYEQYF
TRBV15,NA,TRBJ2-7,TRBD2,TGTGCCACCAGCACTCGGACTAGCGGGAGATACGAGCAGTACTTC,CATSTRTSGRYEQYF
TRBV4-3,NA,TRBJ2-7,TRBD2,TGCGCCAGCAGCTCCGGTAGCGGGACCTACGAGCAGTACTTC,CASSSGSGTYEQYF
TRBV6-1,NA,TRBJ2-7,NA,TGTGCCAGCAGTGATTACTACTCCTACGAGCAGTACTTC,CASSDYYSYEQYF
TRBV6-5,NA,TRBJ1-2,NA,TGTGCCAGCAGTACCACAATTGACAGAGACTATGGCTACACCTTC,CASSTTIDRDYGYTF
TRBV25-1,NA,TRBJ2-7,NA,TGTGCCAGCAGTGAATCCTGGCACGAGCAGTACTTC,CASSESWHEQYF
TRBV13,NA,TRBJ2-7,TRBD1,TGTGCCAGCAGCTTATGGGGGACAGGGGGCTACGAGCAGTACTTC,CASSLWGTGGYEQYF
TRBV2,NA,TRBJ1-1,NA,TGTGCCAGCAGGGTACTACAGGGAAGGAACACTGAAGCTTTCTTT,CASRVLQGRNTEAFF
TRBV7-2,NA,TRBJ2-7,TRBD1,TGTGCCAGCAGGGGGGCCGGGACAGCTAAATACGAGCAGTACTTC,CASRGAGTAKYEQYF
TRBV4-2,NA,TRBJ1-5,TRBD1,TGTGCCAGCAGCCACACAGGGGGCAATCAGCCCCAGCATTTT,CASSHTGGNQPQHF
TRBV2,medium-sized,TRBJ1-1,TRBD1,TGTGCCAGCAGTTCAGGGGGCGGCACTGAAGCTTTCTTT,CASSSGGGTEAFF
TRBV7-9,NA,TRBJ1-5,NA,TGTGCCAGCAGCCCGTCGGAAACAGAAAATCAGCCCCAGCATTTT,CASSPSETENQPQHF
TRBV7-2,NA,TRBJ2-1,TRBD2,TGTGCCAGCAGCTTATCAAATTCCGGGAGGGGCGATGAGCAGTTCTTC,CASSLSNSGRGDEQFF
TRBV6-4,NA,TRBJ2-3,TRBD1,TGTGCCAGCAGCGTCCAGGGGGCCAGCACAGATACGCAGTATTTT,CASSVQGASTDTQYF
TRBV6-6,NA,TRBJ2-1,NA,TGTGCCAGCAGTTATACAGGGCCCTCTTACAATGAGCAGTTCTTC,CASSYTGPSYNEQFF
TRBV19,NA,TRBJ1-6,TRBD1,TGTGCCAGTAGTCGCGGACAGGCCGCAAATTCACCCCTCCACTTT,CASSRGQAANSPLHF
TRBV29-1,NA,TRBJ2-1,NA,TGCAGCGTTGAAGCTCGGGGATCCCGCAATGAGCAGTTCTTC,CSVEARGSRNEQFF
TRBV27,NA,TRBJ1-2,NA,TGTGCCAGCAGTTTACTGGGGCCACTCTATGGCTACACCTTC,CASSLLGPLYGYTF
TRBV6-6,NA,TRBJ1-2,TRBD1,TGTGCCAGCACTTACTACAGGGGCCATATGAAAGGGCTGGTCTTC,CASTYYRGHMKGLVF